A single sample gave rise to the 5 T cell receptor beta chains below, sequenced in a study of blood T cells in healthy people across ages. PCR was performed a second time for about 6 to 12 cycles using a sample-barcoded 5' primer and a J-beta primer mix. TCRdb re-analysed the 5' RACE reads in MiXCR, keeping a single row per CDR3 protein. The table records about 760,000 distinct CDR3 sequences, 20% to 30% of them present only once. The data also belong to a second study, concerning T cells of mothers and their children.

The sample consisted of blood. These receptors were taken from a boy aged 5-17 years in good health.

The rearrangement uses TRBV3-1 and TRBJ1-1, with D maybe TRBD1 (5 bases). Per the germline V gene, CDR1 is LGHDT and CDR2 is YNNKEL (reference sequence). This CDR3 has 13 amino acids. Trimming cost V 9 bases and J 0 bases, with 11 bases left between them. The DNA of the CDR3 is TGTGCCAGTGCGACAGCCATGAACACTGAAGCTTTCTTT. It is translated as CASATAMNTEAFF.

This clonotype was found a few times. In DNA, the CDR3 is TGTGCCAGCAGTTACTCCGGGACACTCAATGAGCAGTTCTTC. Translated, it gives CASSYSGTLNEQFF. This chain links TRBV6-5 with TRBJ2-1, with D perhaps TRBD1 (6 bases). The CDR3 covers 14 residues. Germline V gene lookup returns CDR1 MNHEY and CDR2 SVGAGI. Trimming took off 0 bases at V and 6 bases at J, with 9 bases between the two ends.

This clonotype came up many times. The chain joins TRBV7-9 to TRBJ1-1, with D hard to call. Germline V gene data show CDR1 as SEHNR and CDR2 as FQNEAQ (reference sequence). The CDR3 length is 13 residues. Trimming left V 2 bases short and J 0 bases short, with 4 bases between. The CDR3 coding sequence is TGTGCCAGCAGCTTAATTATGAACACTGAAGCTTTCTTT. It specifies CASSLIMNTEAFF. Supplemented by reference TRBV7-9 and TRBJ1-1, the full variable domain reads DTGVSQNPRHKITKRGQNVTFRCDPISEHNRLYWYRQTLGQGPEFLTYFQNEAQLEKSRLLSDRFSAERPKGSFSTLEIQRTEQGDSAMYLCASSLIMNTEAFFGQGTRLTVV.

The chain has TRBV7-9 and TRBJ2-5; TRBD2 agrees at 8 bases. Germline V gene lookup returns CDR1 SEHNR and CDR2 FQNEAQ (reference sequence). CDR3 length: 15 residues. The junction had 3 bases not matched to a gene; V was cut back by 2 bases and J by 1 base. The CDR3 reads CASSLTSGLQETQYF. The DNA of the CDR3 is TGTGCCAGCAGCTTAACTAGCGGCCTCCAAGAGACCCAGTACTTC.

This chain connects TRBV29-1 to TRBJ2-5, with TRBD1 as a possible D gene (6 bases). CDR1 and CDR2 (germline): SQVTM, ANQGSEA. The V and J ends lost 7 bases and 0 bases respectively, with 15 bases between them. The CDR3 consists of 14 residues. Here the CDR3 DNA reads TGCAGCGCCCGCTCAGGGGACCACCAAGAGACCCAGTACTTC. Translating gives CSARSGDHQETQYF.